This entry lists 27 T cell receptor beta chains sequenced from one sample in a study of CD8 T cells in Susac syndrome. With random hexamers, roughly 0.45 to 1 ug RNA was reverse transcribed. MiXCR, run by TCRdb on the immunoSEQ multiplex PCR reads, gives a single entry per CDR3 protein. The table lists more than 55,000 distinct CDR3 sequences, about 95% of them singletons. Sequenced material: CD8+ T cells from PBMCs. The receptors were sampled from a human donor in good health.

This chain joins TRBV7-6 and TRBJ2-5, with 7 bases aligning to TRBD1. The ends lost 0 bases at V and 0 bases at J; junction bases unmatched: 1. The CDR3 contains 15 residues. Germline assignment: CDR1 SGHVS and CDR2 FNYEAQ. The CDR3 here is CASSLAGTDQETQYF. CDR3 sequence (DNA): TGTGCCAGCAGCTTAGCTGGGACAGACCAAGAGACCCAGTACTTC. Full variable domain (missing parts from reference TRBV7-6 and TRBJ2-5): GAGVSQSPRYKVTKRGQDVALRCDPISGHVSLYWYRQALGQGPEFLTYFNYEAQQDKSGLPNDRFSAERPEGSISTLTIQRTEQRDSAMYRCASSLAGTDQETQYFGPGTRLLVL.

The chain employs TRBV2 and TRBJ2-7; TRBD2 might be the D (6 bases). The length of the CDR3 is 15 residues. Germline lookup yields CDR1 SNHLY and CDR2 FYNNEI. V lost 1 base and J 0 bases, leaving 10 bases between the germline ends. The CDR3 sequence is CASSEGLASSYEQYF. The CDR3 region has the DNA TGTGCCAGCAGTGAAGGGCTAGCGAGCTCCTACGAGCAGTACTTC.

The V gene is TRBV28, the J gene TRBJ2-5, with 7 positions matching TRBD1. The CDR3 has 14 amino acids. The germline CDR1 and CDR2 sequences are MDHEN and SYDVKM. The junction had 10 bases not matched to a gene; V was cut back by 8 bases and J by 4 bases. Here the CDR3 DNA reads TGTGCCAGCGGCCGACAGGGAAGAGGAGAGACCCAGTACTTC. This sequence encodes CASGRQGRGETQYF.

The chain employs TRBV19 and TRBJ1-4; the D is unclear. Germline V gene sequence: CDR1 LNHDA, CDR2 SQIVND (reference sequence). The V and J ends lost 3 bases and 8 bases respectively, with 16 bases between them. The CDR3 totals 15 residues. The CDR3 sequence is CASSIFPGSREKLFF. CDR3 bases: TGTGCCAGTAGTATTTTTCCGGGTTCAAGGGAAAAACTGTTTTTT. Combining the CDR3 with reference TRBV19 and TRBJ1-4 gives the whole variable domain DGGITQSPKYLFRKEGQNVTLSCEQNLNHDAMYWYRQDPGQGLRLIYYSQIVNDFQKGDIAEGYSVSREKKESFPLTVTSAQKNPTAFYLCASSIFPGSREKLFFGSGTQLSVL.

The chain combines TRBV20-1 with TRBJ2-7, with D perhaps matching TRBD1 or TRBD2 (6 bases each). Trimming left V 0 bases short and J 4 bases short, with 13 bases between. The CDR3 covers 14 residues. Germline V CDR1 and CDR2: DFQATT, SNEGSKA (reference sequence). CDR3 nucleotide sequence: TGCAGTGCTAGAGACCGGCGGGACACGTACGAGCAGTACGTC. This translates into CSARDRRDTYEQYV.

The chain's CDR3 is CASSVTGARNSPLHF. The CDR3 nucleotides are TGTGCCAGTAGTGTGACAGGGGCTCGGAATTCACCCCTCCACTTT. The chain carries TRBV19 and TRBJ1-6; TRBD1 agrees at 8 bases. V was clipped by 5 bases and J by 7 bases; unmatched bases: 7. Germline V gene sequence: CDR1 LNHDA, CDR2 SQIVND (reference sequence). This CDR3 region has 15 residues. The variable domain in full, with the rest retrieved from reference TRBV19 and TRBJ1-6, is DGGITQSPKYLFRKEGQNVTLSCEQNLNHDAMYWYRQDPGQGLRLIYYSQIVNDFQKGDIAEGYSVSREKKESFPLTVTSAQKNPTAFYLCASSVTGARNSPLHFGNGTRLTVT.

The genes are TRBV29-1 and TRBJ2-3, with 8 bases identical to TRBD2. The CDR3 has 15 residues. The V gene's germline CDR1 is SQVTM and CDR2 ANQGSEA. Losses at the gene ends were 2 bases for V and 2 bases for J; bases not matched to a gene: 6. CDR3 loop: CSVELLAVITDTQYF. For the CDR3, the DNA is TGCAGCGTTGAATTACTAGCGGTGATCACAGATACGCAGTATTTT.

J is TRBJ1-1 and V is TRBV19; no clear D. The CDR3 sequence is 12 residues long. Germline assignment: CDR1 LNHDA and CDR2 SQIVND (reference sequence). V was clipped by 7 bases and J by 5 bases, with 11 bases between them. As DNA, the CDR3 is TGTGCCAGTACCCGAGGAGTAACTGAAGCTTTCTTT. It encodes CASTRGVTEAFF.

V and J are TRBV7-8 and TRBJ2-6, with D perhaps matching TRBD1 (6 bases). The CDR3 has 16 amino acids. The germline V gene encodes CDR1 SGHVS and CDR2 FQNEAQ. V was clipped by 7 bases and J by 0 bases, with 13 bases between them. The CDR3 sequence: CASTQGGYSGANVLTF. The CDR3 region has the DNA TGTGCCAGCACCCAAGGGGGTTACTCTGGGGCCAACGTCCTGACTTTC.

This chain connects TRBV12-5 to TRBJ2-3; a weak D match, TRBD2 (5 bases). The CDR3 length is 14 residues. Germline assignment: CDR1 LGHNT and CDR2 FRNRAP. V lost 6 bases and J lost 2, with 12 bases in between. The CDR3 nucleotides are TGTGCTAGTGGGCGAGCGGATCACACAGATACGCAGTATTTT. It translates to CASGRADHTDTQYF.

This rearrangement joins TRBV6-2 or TRBV6-3 to TRBJ2-7; no reliable D call. Deletions cut 5 bases from V and 0 bases from J, with 14 bases between. The CDR3 contains 15 residues. Germline values: CDR1 MNHEY, CDR2 SVGEGT. CDR3 region: CASSPRQLPSYEQYV. The CDR3 nucleotides read TGTGCCAGCAGTCCAAGGCAGCTACCCTCCTACGAGCAGTACGTC.

The chain is built from TRBV9 and TRBJ2-2, with D unclear. The CDR3 length is 12 residues. Germline V gives CDR1 SGDLS, CDR2 YYNGEE. Trimming cost V 1 base and J 10 bases, with 8 bases left between them. The DNA for the CDR3 is TGTGCCAGCAGCGTATCTTCCGAGGAGCTGTTTTTT. Translating it yields CASSVSSEELFF.

This chain joins TRBV12-3 or TRBV12-4 and TRBJ1-4; D is uncertain. The V gene lost 6 bases and the J gene lost 10 bases, with 12 bases spanning the gap. This CDR3 has 12 residues. The CDR3 is CASSPDRGKLFF. CDR3 coding DNA: TGTGCCAGCAGCCCCGACCGGGGAAAACTGTTTTTT.

The chain combines TRBV7-3 with TRBJ1-1; D is unclear. This CDR3 spans 13 amino acids. V lost 2 bases to trimming and J lost 0 bases, with 4 bases between them. Per germline, CDR1 SGHTA and CDR2 FQGTGA. CDR3 region: CASSLVVNTEAFF. CDR3 sequence (DNA): TGTGCCAGCAGCTTAGTCGTGAACACTGAAGCTTTCTTT. Complete variable domain (other parts from reference TRBV7-3 and TRBJ1-1): GAGVSQTPSNKVTEKGKYVELRCDPISGHTALYWYRQSLGQGPEFLIYFQGTGAADDSGLPNDRFFAVRPEGSVSTLKIQRTERGDSAVYLCASSLVVNTEAFFGQGTRLTVV.

The chain carries TRBV3-1 and TRBJ1-1; no definite D call. This CDR3 has 15 residues. CDR1 and CDR2 from the germline V gene are LGHDT and YNNKEL (reference sequence). V was trimmed by 6 bases and J by 3 bases, leaving 17 bases between them. CDR3 sequence: CASSYGRNLDTEAFF. CDR3 DNA sequence: TGTGCCAGCAGTTACGGTAGAAATTTGGACACTGAAGCTTTCTTT.

This clonotype was seen a single time. The chain uses TRBV5-8 and TRBJ2-2; D unresolved. Germline lookup yields CDR1 SGHTS and CDR2 YDEGEE. Trimming removed 1 base at V and 1 base at J, with 5 bases between. This CDR3 is 14 amino acids long. The CDR3 coding sequence is TGTGCCAGCAGCTTGAAAGGGAACACCGGGGAGCTGTTTTTT. This translates into CASSLKGNTGELFF.

This chain joins TRBV28 and TRBJ2-3; TRBD1 agrees at 9 bases. Germline trimming cut 6 bases from V and 1 base from J; bases unmatched to any gene: 11. Germline CDR1 and CDR2: MDHEN and SYDVKM. This CDR3 region has 17 residues. CDR3 DNA sequence: TGTGCCAGCAGGCCTACAACAGGGGGCGACGGCACAGATACGCAGTATTTT. Translated: CASRPTTGGDGTDTQYF.

V is TRBV30 and J is TRBJ2-1; D is unresolved. This CDR3 is 15 amino acids long. V gave up 0 bases and J gave up 1 base, with 10 bases separating them. Germline assignment: CDR1 GTSNPN and CDR2 SVGIG (reference sequence). The CDR3 nucleotides read TGTGCCTGGAGTGTACCGAGGCAGTCCTACAATGAGCAGTTCTTC. Translated: CAWSVPRQSYNEQFF.

The chain employs TRBV4-1 and TRBJ2-2; D perhaps matches TRBD2 (6 bases). This CDR3 comprises 15 residues. CDR1 and CDR2 from the germline V gene are MGHRA and YSYEKL. V lost 4 bases, J lost 6 bases, and 15 bases lay in between. CDR3 sequence reads: CASSRRGGVSGELFF. The CDR3 DNA sequence: TGCGCCAGCAGCCGGCGGGGCGGGGTGTCCGGGGAGCTGTTTTTT.

The chain employs TRBV20-1 and TRBJ2-7; D is ambiguous. This CDR3 comprises 12 residues. Trimming cost V 2 bases and J 2 bases, with 7 bases left between them. Germline V gene lookup returns CDR1 DFQATT and CDR2 SNEGSKA (reference sequence). For the CDR3, the DNA is TGCAGTGCTAGAATCCCAGCCTACGAGCAGTACTTC. It specifies CSARIPAYEQYF.

This clonotype was picked up one time. The chain joins TRBV2 to TRBJ2-1; the D gene could be TRBD1 or TRBD2 (5 bases each). Germline V lookup: CDR1 SNHLY, CDR2 FYNNEI. This CDR3 comprises 17 residues. Deletions cut 3 bases from V and 0 bases from J, with 15 bases between. The CDR3 region is CASSDPGQGYSYNEQFF. The CDR3 coding sequence is TGTGCCAGCAGTGACCCGGGGCAGGGTTACTCCTACAATGAGCAGTTCTTC.

The gene calls are TRBV30 and TRBJ2-2; no definite D call. This CDR3 has 15 amino acids. V lost 0 bases, J lost 5 bases, and 13 bases lay in between. From germline, CDR1 is GTSNPN and CDR2 SVGIG (reference sequence). CDR3: CAWSVTTPGTGELFF. As DNA, the CDR3 is TGTGCCTGGAGTGTAACGACACCCGGAACCGGGGAGCTGTTTTTT.

This clonotype was seen only a few times. The chain combines TRBV30 with TRBJ1-1; D is ambiguous. V was pared by 0 bases and J by 8 bases, with 7 bases between. The CDR3 extends over 11 amino acids. Germline-derived CDR1 and CDR2 are GTSNPN and SVGIG (reference sequence). CDR3 nucleotide sequence: TGTGCCTGGAGTGTAACCGGGGAAGCTTTCTTT. This gives the protein CAWSVTGEAFF.

CDR3 bases: TGTGCCAGCGGAAAACCAGGGCCCTATGGCTACACCTTC. It is translated as CASGKPGPYGYTF. The rearrangement joins TRBV27 to TRBJ1-2; D possibly corresponds to TRBD1 (5 bases). The germline CDR1 and CDR2 sequences are MNHEY and SMNVEV (reference sequence). CDR3 length equals 13 residues. Trimming removed 8 bases from V and 4 bases from J, with 14 bases in between.

This chain uses TRBV7-9 with TRBJ2-3; D may be TRBD2 (6 bases). The CDR3 length is 14 residues. The germline V gene has CDR1 SEHNR and CDR2 FQNEAQ (reference sequence). Trimming took off 5 bases at V and 4 bases at J, with 13 bases between the two ends. As DNA, the CDR3 is TGTGCCAGCAGCCCAATTTGGGGGGCAGATACGCAGTATTTT. Translated, it gives CASSPIWGADTQYF.

This clonotype was seen once. The V call is TRBV6-1, the J call TRBJ1-1; the match to TRBD1 covers 11 bases. This CDR3 spans 16 amino acids. V gave up 2 bases and J gave up 4 bases; unmatched junction bases: 6. Looked up from germline, CDR1 is MNHNS and CDR2 is SASEGT. The CDR3 DNA sequence: TGTGCCAGCAGTGAACTCCCGGGACAGGGGGGCACTGAAGCTTTCTTT. Protein product: CASSELPGQGGTEAFF.

The gene calls are TRBV5-1 and TRBJ2-1; possibly TRBD1 for D (6 bases). Trimming cost V 7 bases and J 0 bases, with 11 bases left between them. Looked up from germline, CDR1 is SGHRS and CDR2 is YFSETQ. There are 14 residues in the CDR3. DNA for the CDR3: TGCGCCAGCGGCCTGGACAGCTCCTACAATGAGCAGTTCTTC. It encodes CASGLDSSYNEQFF.